This T cell receptor beta chain was found in a study of OX40 agonist ivuxolimab in advanced cancers. Study-level background: Dose-escalation patients' cancers were hepatocellular carcinoma, melanoma, renal cell or head and neck cancer. Overall study findings and caveats: CD8+ T cells were the subset that, on average, had more expanded clones than CD4+.

The cohort excluded patients with autoimmune disease history or systemic immunosuppression. On this clone: Its antigen remains unknown.

V gave up 3 bases and J gave up 0 bases, with 11 bases separating them. CDR1 and CDR2 from the germline V gene are SEHNR and FQNEAQ (reference sequence). This CDR3 is built from 15 residues. The assay was immunoSEQ multiplex PCR, and TCRdb's table has in-frame clones only and misses some. This table holds over 10,000 clones, roughly 69% found once. The V call is TRBV7-9, the J call TRBJ1-2; D might be TRBD1 (6 bases). The sequence was collected from an adult with an advanced solid tumor such as melanoma, head and neck, liver or kidney cancer. The specimen was CD4+ or CD8+ T cells sorted from blood, collected in a trial of the OX40 agonist ivuxolimab. The CDR3 reads CASSLTGGSNYGYTF. The CDR3 DNA reads as TGTGCCAGCAGCTTGACAGGCGGTTCTAACTATGGCTACACCTTC. The variable domain in full, with the rest retrieved from reference TRBV7-9 and TRBJ1-2, is DTGVSQNPRHKITKRGQNVTFRCDPISEHNRLYWYRQTLGQGPEFLTYFQNEAQLEKSRLLSDRFSAERPKGSFSTLEIQRTEQGDSAMYLCASSLTGGSNYGYTFGSGTRLTVV.